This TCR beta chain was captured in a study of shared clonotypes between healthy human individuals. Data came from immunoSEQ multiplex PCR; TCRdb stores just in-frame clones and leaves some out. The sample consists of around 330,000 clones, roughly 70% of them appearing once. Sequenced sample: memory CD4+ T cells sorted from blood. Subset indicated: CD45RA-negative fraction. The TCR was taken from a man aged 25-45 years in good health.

CDR3 DNA sequence: TGTGCCAGCAGCCAGACGGGACAGGTCTCCTACGAGCAGTACTTC. It codes for CASSQTGQVSYEQYF. The rearrangement uses TRBV6-6 and TRBJ2-7; 8 nucleotides line up with TRBD1. The ends lost 6 bases at V and 0 bases at J; junction bases unmatched: 7. CDR3 length: 15 amino acids. CDR1 is MNHNY and CDR2 is SVGAGI in the germline V gene (reference sequence).